The 19 T cell receptor beta chains given below trace back to one sample, sequenced in a study of T-cell reconstitution after alpha-beta-depleted transplantation in children. Unique molecular identifiers were incorporated when the TCRbeta library was constructed. TCRdb fed the PCR reads into MiXCR, producing one record per CDR3 protein. The top ten hold about 5% of the sample, which has 700,000 to 950,000 distinct CDR3 sequences, about 16% seen once. Sequencing was performed on PBMCs, mostly from graft donor cells, taken 360 days after TCRalphabeta/CD19-depleted stem cell transplant. These receptors all stem from a male patient aged 10 to 17 who had a stem cell transplant for acute lymphoblastic leukemia, so the T cells may come from the graft donor.

This clonotype was detected a few times. This chain joins TRBV21-1 and TRBJ2-7; TRBD1, the D gene given by the table, was not confirmed from the DNA. TRBV21-1 is classified as a pseudogene. This CDR3 spans 18 amino acids. As DNA, the CDR3 is TGTGCCAGCAGCAAACTTGGATCGCTGGGGGAGGACTTCTACGAGCAGTACTTC. Translation: CASSKLGSLGEDFYEQYF.

V usage is TRBV9 and J usage is TRBJ2-7; 10 nucleotides line up with TRBD2. Germline CDR1 reads SGDLS; CDR2 reads YYNGEE. V shed 0 bases and J 4 bases; nucleotides not matched to a gene: 1. The CDR3 length is 14 residues. CDR3 residues: CASSVGTSGYEQYF. The CDR3 DNA is TGTGCCAGCAGCGTAGGGACTAGCGGATACGAGCAGTACTTC.

J is TRBJ1-5 and V is TRBV12-3 or TRBV12-4; TRBD1 matches 8 bases. The length of the CDR3 is 15 residues. Trimming cost V 3 bases and J 6 bases; bases outside gene matches: 7. The CDR3 sequence: CASSLAQGVRQPQHF. The CDR3 DNA reads TGTGCCAGCAGTTTGGCACAGGGGGTGCGTCAGCCCCAGCATTTT.

In its sample, this clonotype was seen many times. The genes are TRBV4-1 and TRBJ1-1; D may be TRBD1 (5 bases). In germline, CDR1 is MGHRA, CDR2 YSYEKL. This CDR3 comprises 15 residues. The ends were cut back, 3 bases at V and 5 bases at J, with 16 bases in the middle. The CDR3: CASSQGRRHRTEAFF. The CDR3 nucleotides are TGCGCCAGCAGCCAGGGACGGCGCCACAGAACTGAAGCTTTCTTT.

The chain joins TRBV2 to TRBJ1-5, with 7 bases aligning to TRBD1. CDR1 and CDR2 from the germline V gene are SNHLY and FYNNEI. Trimming at V came to 3 bases and at J to 3 bases, leaving 8 bases not matched to a gene. The CDR3 extends over 16 amino acids. As DNA, the CDR3 is TGTGCCAGCAGTGAGCAAGTAGGGGGCAACAATCAGCCCCAGCATTTT. Its translation is CASSEQVGGNNQPQHF. Combining the CDR3 with reference TRBV2 and TRBJ1-5 gives the whole variable domain EPEVTQTPSHQVTQMGQEVILRCVPISNHLYFYWYRQILGQKVEFLVSFYNNEISEKSEIFDDQFSVERPDGSNFTLKIRSTKLEDSAMYFCASSEQVGGNNQPQHFGDGTRLSIL.

This clonotype was recorded a few times. V is TRBV5-1 and J is TRBJ2-7; possibly TRBD2 for D (5 bases). The CDR3 sequence is 12 residues long. V was cut by 6 bases and J by 6 bases, with 13 bases left in between. Germline CDR1 and CDR2: SGHRS and YFSETQ. DNA of the CDR3: TGCGCCAGCAACGAACTAGACGGCGAGCAGTACTTC. It encodes CASNELDGEQYF.

The J gene is TRBJ1-1, the V gene TRBV7-9, with D perhaps TRBD1 (5 bases). Per germline, CDR1 SEHNR and CDR2 FQNEAQ (reference sequence). Trimming took off 7 bases at V and 7 bases at J, with 10 bases between the two ends. There are 11 residues in the CDR3. The CDR3 protein is CASTDRIEAFF. The CDR3 DNA reads as TGTGCCAGCACCGACAGAATTGAAGCTTTCTTT.

This clonotype showed up many times. The chain is built from TRBV5-1 and TRBJ2-7; no clear D. V dropped 5 bases and J dropped 0 bases, with 9 bases sitting between them. Germline CDR1 and CDR2: SGHRS and YFSETQ. The CDR3 is made up of 13 amino acids. The CDR3 DNA is TGCGCCAGCAGATCTAGATCCTCCTACGAGCAGTACTTC. It yields the protein CASRSRSSYEQYF.

The rearrangement joins TRBV11-1 to TRBJ2-7, with D perhaps matching TRBD2 (5 bases). V gave up 2 bases and J gave up 0 bases, with 11 bases separating them. The CDR3 sequence is 15 residues long. Germline V lookup: CDR1 SGHAT, CDR2 FQDESV (reference sequence). Here the CDR3 reads CASSLSGLHSYEQYF. CDR3 DNA sequence: TGTGCCAGCAGCTTATCCGGACTTCACTCCTACGAGCAGTACTTC.

This clonotype occurred a few times. The chain joins TRBV5-4 to TRBJ2-3; D is possibly TRBD2 (10 bases). CDR3 length: 23 residues. Germline values: CDR1 SGHNT, CDR2 YYREEE (reference sequence). Deletions cut 0 bases from V and 2 bases from J, with 34 bases between. The CDR3 region has the DNA TGTGCCAGCAGCTTGGGTCCGGGACAGGGTCGCACTAGCGGGATACCACACACAGATACGCAGTATTTT. This gives the protein CASSLGPGQGRTSGIPHTDTQYF.

The sample holds a few counts of this clonotype. The chain couples TRBV13 to TRBJ2-5; no clear D gene. Germline V gives CDR1 PRHDT, CDR2 FYEKMQ (reference sequence). Trimming stripped 6 bases from V and 1 base from J, with 12 bases between. The CDR3 loop spans 14 amino acids. The CDR3 DNA follows: TGTGCCAGCAGGCAAGGCCCTGGCCAAGAGACCCAGTACTTC. Amino acids: CASRQGPGQETQYF.

This clonotype was seen a handful of times. This chain uses TRBV6-2 or TRBV6-3 with TRBJ2-5; 7 bases align to TRBD1. The length of the CDR3 is 17 residues. After removal of 2 bases from V and 1 base from J, the junction contained 10 bases not matched to a gene. The germline gives CDR1 MNHEY, CDR2 SVGEGT. CDR3 residues: CASSYTGVSTTQETQYF. The CDR3 nucleotides read TGTGCCAGCAGTTACACAGGGGTTTCTACTACCCAAGAGACCCAGTACTTC.

The chain couples TRBV4-1 to TRBJ1-4; 7 nucleotides agree with TRBD1. CDR1 and CDR2 (germline): MGHRA, YSYEKL. The CDR3 sequence is 15 residues long. V dropped 5 bases and J dropped 7; count of bases not matched to a gene: 10. The CDR3 DNA is TGCGCCAGCAGCAACCCGACAGGGAAGCCTGAAAAACTGTTTTTT. This codes for CASSNPTGKPEKLFF.

This clonotype was counted at least ten times. The chain recombines TRBV4-1 with TRBJ1-1; D unclear. V lost 0 bases, J lost 5 bases, and 7 bases lay in between. Germline V lookup: CDR1 MGHRA, CDR2 YSYEKL. The CDR3 contains 13 residues. CDR3 in amino acids: CASSQDWATEAFF. The CDR3 DNA reads as TGCGCCAGCAGCCAAGATTGGGCAACTGAAGCTTTCTTT.

Note on this clonotype: A much larger clone lies one base from this, so it may be a read error. Likely a read error: the CDR3 ends without its conserved phenylalanine or tryptophan. The V and J genes are TRBV9 and TRBJ2-3; D gene uncertain. The germline V gene encodes CDR1 SGDLS and CDR2 YYNGEE. The CDR3 runs 13 residues. Trimming removed 0 bases from V and 4 bases from J, with 6 bases in between. CDR3 nucleotides: TGTGCCAGCAGCGTAGTCCATCCAGATACGCAGTATGTT. Protein: CASSVVHPDTQYV.

J is TRBJ2-3 and V is TRBV24-1, with 9 bases identical to TRBD1. The CDR3 loop spans 20 amino acids. The V and J ends lost 2 bases and 0 bases, in that order; junction bases with no gene match: 14. Looked up from germline, CDR1 is KGHDR and CDR2 is SFDVKD. For the CDR3, the DNA is TGTGCCACCAGTGATTCCCGTTTCCGGGACAGGGATGGGAGCACAGATACGCAGTATTTT. Residues: CATSDSRFRDRDGSTDTQYF.

This chain connects TRBV29-1 to TRBJ2-2; D is possibly TRBD2 (6 bases). V dropped 5 bases and J dropped 6 bases, with 28 bases sitting between them. The V gene's germline CDR1 is SQVTM and CDR2 ANQGSEA. CDR3 length equals 18 residues. CDR3 sequence (DNA): TGCAGCGTTCTACCTGGGCCTCGGGACTGGACGGGAGCCGGGGAGCTGTTTTTT. This sequence encodes CSVLPGPRDWTGAGELFF.

This clonotype has only a few counts. The rearrangement links TRBV7-8 to TRBJ2-2, with D possibly matching TRBD2 (6 bases). Trimming removed 5 bases at V and 4 bases at J, with 14 bases between. The V gene's germline CDR1 is SGHVS and CDR2 FQNEAQ. The CDR3 runs 15 residues. CDR3 sequence reads: CASSTRLERTGELFF. CDR3 DNA: TGTGCCAGCAGCACCCGACTAGAACGCACCGGGGAGCTGTTTTTT.

This clonotype has a count of ten or more. The CDR3 region is CASSLSLLAGAYEQYF. CDR3 bases: TGCGCCAGCAGCTTGTCCCTACTAGCGGGCGCCTACGAGCAGTACTTC. The chain joins TRBV5-1 to TRBJ2-7; TRBD2 aligns across 9 bases. The CDR3 is 16 residues long. The V gene end was trimmed by 1 base and the J gene end by 2 bases; junction bases not matched to a gene: 7. The germline CDR1 and CDR2 sequences are SGHRS and YFSETQ.